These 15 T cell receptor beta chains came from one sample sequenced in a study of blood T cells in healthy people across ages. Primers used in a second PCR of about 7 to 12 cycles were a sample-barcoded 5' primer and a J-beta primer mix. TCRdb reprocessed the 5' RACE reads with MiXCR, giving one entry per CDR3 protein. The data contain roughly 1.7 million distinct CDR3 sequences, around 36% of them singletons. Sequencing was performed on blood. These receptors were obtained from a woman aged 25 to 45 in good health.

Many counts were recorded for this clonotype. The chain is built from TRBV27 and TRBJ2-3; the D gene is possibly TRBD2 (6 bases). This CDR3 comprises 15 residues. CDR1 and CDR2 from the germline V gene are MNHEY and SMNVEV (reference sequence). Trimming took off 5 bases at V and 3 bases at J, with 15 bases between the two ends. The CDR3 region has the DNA TGTGCCAGCAGTCCAACCGGGACTCGTACAGATACGCAGTATTTT. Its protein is CASSPTGTRTDTQYF.

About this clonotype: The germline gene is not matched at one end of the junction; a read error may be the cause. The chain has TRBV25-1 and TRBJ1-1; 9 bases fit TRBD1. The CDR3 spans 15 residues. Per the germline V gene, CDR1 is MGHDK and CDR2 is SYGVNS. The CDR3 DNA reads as TGTGCCAGTAGTGAAATCTCGGGACAGGGTGGTGAAGCTTTCTTT. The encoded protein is CASSEISGQGGEAFF.

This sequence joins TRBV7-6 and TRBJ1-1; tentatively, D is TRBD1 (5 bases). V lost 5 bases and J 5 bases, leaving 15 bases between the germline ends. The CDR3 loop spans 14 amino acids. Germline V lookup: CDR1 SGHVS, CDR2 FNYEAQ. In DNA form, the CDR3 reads TGTGCCAGCAGCCCAAGGGAGGGGAGGACTGAAGCTTTCTTT. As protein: CASSPREGRTEAFF. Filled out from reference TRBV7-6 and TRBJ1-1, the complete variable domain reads GAGVSQSPRYKVTKRGQDVALRCDPISGHVSLYWYRQALGQGPEFLTYFNYEAQQDKSGLPNDRFSAERPEGSISTLTIQRTEQRDSAMYRCASSPREGRTEAFFGQGTRLTVV.

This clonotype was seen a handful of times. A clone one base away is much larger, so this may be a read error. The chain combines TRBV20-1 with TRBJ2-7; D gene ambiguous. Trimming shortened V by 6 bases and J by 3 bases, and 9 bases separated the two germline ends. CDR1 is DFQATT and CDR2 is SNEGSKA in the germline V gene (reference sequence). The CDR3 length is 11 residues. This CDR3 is CSATEHYEQYF. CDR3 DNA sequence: TGCAGTGCAACCGAGCACTACGAGCAGTACTTC.

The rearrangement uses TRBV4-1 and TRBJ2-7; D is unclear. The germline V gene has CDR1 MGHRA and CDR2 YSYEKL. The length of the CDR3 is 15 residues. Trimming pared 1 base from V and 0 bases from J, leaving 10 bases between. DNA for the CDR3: TGCGCCAGCAGCCAAGGGGTCGGGCCCTCCTACGAGCAGTACTTC. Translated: CASSQGVGPSYEQYF.

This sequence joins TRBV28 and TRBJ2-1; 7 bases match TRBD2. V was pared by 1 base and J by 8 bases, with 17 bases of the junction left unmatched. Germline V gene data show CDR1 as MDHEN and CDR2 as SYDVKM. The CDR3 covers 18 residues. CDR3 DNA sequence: TGTGCCAGCAGTTTATTCGGCGGTGGGGGAGGGCCGGTGGATGAGCAGTTCTTC. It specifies CASSLFGGGGGPVDEQFF.

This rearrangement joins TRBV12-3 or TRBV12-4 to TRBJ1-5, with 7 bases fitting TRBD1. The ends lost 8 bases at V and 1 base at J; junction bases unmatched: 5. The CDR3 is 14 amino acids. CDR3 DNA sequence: TGTGCCAGCTCGACAGGGCTAAGCAATCAGCCCCAGCATTTT. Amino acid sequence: CASSTGLSNQPQHF.

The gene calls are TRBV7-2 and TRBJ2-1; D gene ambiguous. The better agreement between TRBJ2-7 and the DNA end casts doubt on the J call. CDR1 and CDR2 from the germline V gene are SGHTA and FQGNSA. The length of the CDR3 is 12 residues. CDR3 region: CASSLAYNEQYF. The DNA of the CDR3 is TGTGCCAGCAGCTTAGCGTACAATGAGCAGTACTTC.

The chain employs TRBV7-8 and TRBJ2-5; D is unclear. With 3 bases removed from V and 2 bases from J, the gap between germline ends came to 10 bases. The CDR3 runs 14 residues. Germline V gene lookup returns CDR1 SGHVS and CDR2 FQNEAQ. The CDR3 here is CASSFRAVQETQYF. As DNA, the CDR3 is TGTGCCAGCAGCTTTCGGGCAGTACAAGAGACCCAGTACTTC.

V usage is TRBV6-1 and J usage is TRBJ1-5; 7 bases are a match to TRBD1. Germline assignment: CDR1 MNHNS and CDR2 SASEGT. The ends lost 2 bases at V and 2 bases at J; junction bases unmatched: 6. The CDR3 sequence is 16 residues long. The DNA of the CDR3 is TGTGCCAGCAGTGAACCTAGACAGGGTGGCAATCAGCCCCAGCATTTT. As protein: CASSEPRQGGNQPQHF.

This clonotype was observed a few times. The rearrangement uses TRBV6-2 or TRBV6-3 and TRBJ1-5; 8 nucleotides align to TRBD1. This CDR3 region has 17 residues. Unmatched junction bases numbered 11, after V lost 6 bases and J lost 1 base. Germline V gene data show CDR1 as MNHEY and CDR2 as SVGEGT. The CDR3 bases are TGTGCCAGCAGAGAAAGCGACAGGGGATACAGCAATCAGCCCCAGCATTTT. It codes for CASRESDRGYSNQPQHF.

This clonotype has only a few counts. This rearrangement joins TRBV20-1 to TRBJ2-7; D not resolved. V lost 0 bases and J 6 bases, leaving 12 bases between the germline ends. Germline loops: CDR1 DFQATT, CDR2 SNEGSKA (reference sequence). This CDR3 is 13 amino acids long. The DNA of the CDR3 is TGCAGTGCTAGAGATGTGCTAGGGCTCGAGCAGTACTTC. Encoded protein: CSARDVLGLEQYF.

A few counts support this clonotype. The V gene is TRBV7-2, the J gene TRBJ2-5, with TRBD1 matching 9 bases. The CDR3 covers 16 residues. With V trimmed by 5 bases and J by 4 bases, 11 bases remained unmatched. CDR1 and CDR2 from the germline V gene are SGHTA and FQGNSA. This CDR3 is CASSQYRGLSRETQYF. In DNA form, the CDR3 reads TGTGCCAGCAGCCAATACAGGGGGCTATCGCGAGAGACCCAGTACTTC.

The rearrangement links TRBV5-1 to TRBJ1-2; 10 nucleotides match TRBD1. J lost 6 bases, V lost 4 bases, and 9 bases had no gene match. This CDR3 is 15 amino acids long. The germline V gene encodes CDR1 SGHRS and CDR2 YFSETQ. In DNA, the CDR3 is TGCGCCAGCAGCGTGATAGGGACAGGGGATCATGGCTACACCTTC. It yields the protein CASSVIGTGDHGYTF.

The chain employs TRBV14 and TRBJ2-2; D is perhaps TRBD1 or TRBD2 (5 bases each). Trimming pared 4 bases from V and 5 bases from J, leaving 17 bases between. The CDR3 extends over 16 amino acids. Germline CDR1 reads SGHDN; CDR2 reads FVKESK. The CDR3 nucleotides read TGTGCCAGCAGCCCCAGACGGGACCTATCAACCGGGGAGCTGTTTTTT. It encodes CASSPRRDLSTGELFF.